This TCR beta chain stems from a study of shared clonotypes between healthy human individuals. Study-level points and caveats: Blood was the sole source, and tissue repertoires probably differ.

Genomic DNA (from each subset) was split evenly across several immunoSEQ plates. In the original processing: From ImmunoSEQ came sequences covering only the junction and carrying no quality scores, so filtering differed. Only in-frame clones appear in the TCRdb table, and some are missing; sequencing was by immunoSEQ multiplex PCR. That table furnishes V, J and clone size, whereas the DNA furnished D and trimming. The sample has 2 million to 2.5 million clones, around 95% seen once. The CDR3 loop spans 16 amino acids. Germline V gives CDR1 SGHNT, CDR2 YYREEE (reference sequence). Losses at the gene ends were 4 bases for V and 7 bases for J; bases not matched to a gene: 8. Worth noting for this clone: Its target is unknown.

CD4+ cell separation produced CD45RA+ naive and CD45RA-negative memory subsets. The chain is built from TRBV5-4 and TRBJ1-6, with 10 bases identical to TRBD1. The receptor comes from a man younger than 35 in good health. The specimen was naive CD4+ T cells sorted from blood. Subset in this sample: CD45RA+ positively selected. The CDR3 bases are TGTGCCAGCAGCCCAGGGACAGGGGCGAAAAATTCACCCCTCCACTTT. Its translation: CASSPGTGAKNSPLHF.